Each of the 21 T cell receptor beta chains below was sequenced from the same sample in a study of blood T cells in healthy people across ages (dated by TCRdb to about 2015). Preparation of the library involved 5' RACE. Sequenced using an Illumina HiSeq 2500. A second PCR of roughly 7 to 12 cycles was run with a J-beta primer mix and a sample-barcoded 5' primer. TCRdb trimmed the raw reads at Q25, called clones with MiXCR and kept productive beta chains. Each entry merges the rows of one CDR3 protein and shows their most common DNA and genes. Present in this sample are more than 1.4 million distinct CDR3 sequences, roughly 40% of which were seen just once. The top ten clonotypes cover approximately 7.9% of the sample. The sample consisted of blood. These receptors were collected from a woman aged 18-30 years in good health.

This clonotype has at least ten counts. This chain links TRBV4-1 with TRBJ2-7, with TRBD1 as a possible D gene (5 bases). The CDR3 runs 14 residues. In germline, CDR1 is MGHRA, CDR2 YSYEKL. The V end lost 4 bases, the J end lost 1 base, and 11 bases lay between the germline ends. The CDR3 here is CASSLTTGSYEQYF. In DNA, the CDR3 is TGCGCCAGCAGCCTTACTACAGGATCCTACGAGCAGTACTTC.

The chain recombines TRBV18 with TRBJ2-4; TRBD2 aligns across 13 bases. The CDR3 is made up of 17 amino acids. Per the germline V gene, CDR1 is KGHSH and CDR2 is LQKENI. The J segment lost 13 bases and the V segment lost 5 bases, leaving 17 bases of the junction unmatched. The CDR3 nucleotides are TGTGCCAGCTCAGGACTAGCGGGAGACCTCCCCCACGATGAGCAGTACTTC. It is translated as CASSGLAGDLPHDEQYF.

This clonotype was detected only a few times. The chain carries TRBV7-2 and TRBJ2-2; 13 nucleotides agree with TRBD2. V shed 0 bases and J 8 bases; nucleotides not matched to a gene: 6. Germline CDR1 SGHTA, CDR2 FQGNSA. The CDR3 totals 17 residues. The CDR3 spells CASSLARTSGRTGELFF. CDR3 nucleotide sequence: TGTGCCAGCAGCTTAGCCCGGACTAGCGGGAGAACGGGGGAGCTGTTTTTT.

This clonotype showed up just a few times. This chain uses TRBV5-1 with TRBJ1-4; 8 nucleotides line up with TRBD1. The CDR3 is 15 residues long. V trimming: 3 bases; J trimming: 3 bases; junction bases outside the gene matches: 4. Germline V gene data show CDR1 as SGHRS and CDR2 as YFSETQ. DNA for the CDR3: TGCGCCAGCAGCTCGGACAGGGCCGCTAATGAAAAACTGTTTTTT. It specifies CASSSDRAANEKLFF.

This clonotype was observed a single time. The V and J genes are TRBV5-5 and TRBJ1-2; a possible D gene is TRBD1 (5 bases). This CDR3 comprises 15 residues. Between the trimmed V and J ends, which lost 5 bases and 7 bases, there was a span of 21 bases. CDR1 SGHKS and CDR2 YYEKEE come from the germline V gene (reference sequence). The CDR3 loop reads CASSPNMSGRGGYTF. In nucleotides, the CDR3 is TGTGCCAGCAGTCCTAACATGTCAGGAAGGGGTGGCTACACCTTC.

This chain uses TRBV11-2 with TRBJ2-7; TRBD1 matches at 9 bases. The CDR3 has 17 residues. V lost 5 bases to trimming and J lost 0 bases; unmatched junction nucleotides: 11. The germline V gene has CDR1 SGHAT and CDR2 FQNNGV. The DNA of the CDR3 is TGTGCCAGCAGCCTAGCCCCGGGACAGGGCAACTCCTACGAGCAGTACTTC. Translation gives CASSLAPGQGNSYEQYF. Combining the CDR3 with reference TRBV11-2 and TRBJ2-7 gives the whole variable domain EAGVAQSPRYKIIEKRQSVAFWCNPISGHATLYWYQQILGQGPKLLIQFQNNGVVDDSQLPKDRFSAERLKGVDSTLKIQPAKLEDSAVYLCASSLAPGQGNSYEQYFGPGTRLTVT.

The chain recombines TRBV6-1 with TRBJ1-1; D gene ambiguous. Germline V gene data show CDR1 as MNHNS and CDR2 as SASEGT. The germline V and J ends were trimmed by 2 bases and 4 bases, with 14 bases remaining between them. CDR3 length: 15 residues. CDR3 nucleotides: TGTGCCAGCAGTGAATGGTCAGAGGCGGCCACTGAAGCTTTCTTT. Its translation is CASSEWSEAATEAFF.

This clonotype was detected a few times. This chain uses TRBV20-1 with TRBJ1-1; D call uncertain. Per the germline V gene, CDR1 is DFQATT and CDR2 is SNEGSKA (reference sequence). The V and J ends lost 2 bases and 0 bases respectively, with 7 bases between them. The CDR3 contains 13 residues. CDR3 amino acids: CSARPDLNTEAFF. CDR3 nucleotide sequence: TGCAGTGCTAGACCGGACCTGAACACTGAAGCTTTCTTT.

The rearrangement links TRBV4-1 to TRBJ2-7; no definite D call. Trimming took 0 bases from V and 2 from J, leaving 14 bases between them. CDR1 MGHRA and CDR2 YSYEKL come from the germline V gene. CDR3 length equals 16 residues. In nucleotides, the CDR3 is TGCGCCAGCAGCCAAGATTTAGCCAGGTCACCCTACGAGCAGTACTTC. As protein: CASSQDLARSPYEQYF.

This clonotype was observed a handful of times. The CDR3 spells CASMGGGLAGERQFF. CDR3 in DNA: TGTGCCAGCATGGGAGGAGGACTAGCGGGGGAACGGCAGTTCTTC. The V gene is TRBV11-2, the J gene TRBJ2-1; 13 bases align to TRBD2. The junction had 12 bases not matched to a gene; V was cut back by 7 bases and J by 12 bases. The CDR3 is 15 residues long. Germline V gene data show CDR1 as SGHAT and CDR2 as FQNNGV.

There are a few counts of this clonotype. The CDR3 loop reads CASGFQPPGRNNYGYTF. As DNA, the CDR3 is TGTGCTAGTGGTTTCCAACCCCCGGGACGGAATAACTATGGCTACACCTTC. V gene TRBV12-5 combines with J gene TRBJ1-2; perhaps TRBD1 as D (5 bases). The V gene's germline CDR1 is LGHNT and CDR2 FRNRAP. The CDR3 runs 17 residues. Trimming pared 3 bases from V and 1 base from J, leaving 18 bases between.

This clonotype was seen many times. The CDR3 loop is CASSGLQETQYF. For the CDR3, the DNA is TGTGCCAGCAGCGGCCTCCAAGAGACCCAGTACTTC. The chain links TRBV2 to TRBJ2-5; D unclear. V lost 6 bases and J lost 1, with 6 bases in between. CDR1 is SNHLY and CDR2 is FYNNEI in the germline V gene. The CDR3 is 12 amino acids.

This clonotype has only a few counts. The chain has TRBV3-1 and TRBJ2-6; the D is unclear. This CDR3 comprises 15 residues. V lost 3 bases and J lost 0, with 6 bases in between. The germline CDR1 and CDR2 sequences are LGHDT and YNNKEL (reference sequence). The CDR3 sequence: CASSHFSSGANVLTF. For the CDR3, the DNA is TGTGCCAGCAGCCACTTTTCCTCTGGGGCCAACGTCCTGACTTTC.

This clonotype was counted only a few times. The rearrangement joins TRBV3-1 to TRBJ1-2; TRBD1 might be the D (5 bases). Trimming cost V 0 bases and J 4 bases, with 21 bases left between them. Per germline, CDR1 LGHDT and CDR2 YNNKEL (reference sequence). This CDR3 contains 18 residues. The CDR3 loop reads CASSQDWGPAETRYGYTF. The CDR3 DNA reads TGTGCCAGCAGCCAAGATTGGGGCCCGGCAGAAACCCGCTATGGCTACACCTTC.

In nucleotides, the CDR3 is TGCAGCGGGACGGTTAACACTGAAGCTTTCTTT. Residues: CSGTVNTEAFF. V gene TRBV29-1 combines with J gene TRBJ1-1; D ambiguous. Germline-derived CDR1 and CDR2 are SQVTM and ANQGSEA. This CDR3 comprises 11 residues. The ends were cut back, 7 bases at V and 2 bases at J, with 8 bases in the middle.

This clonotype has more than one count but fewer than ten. CDR3 in amino acids: CASSPQSGEQYF. The CDR3 coding sequence is TGCGCCAGCAGCCCGCAGTCAGGCGAGCAGTACTTC. The genes are TRBV4-1 and TRBJ2-7; no reliable D call. Germline-derived CDR1 and CDR2 are MGHRA and YSYEKL. With 4 bases removed from V and 6 bases from J, the gap between germline ends came to 10 bases. The CDR3 is 12 residues long.

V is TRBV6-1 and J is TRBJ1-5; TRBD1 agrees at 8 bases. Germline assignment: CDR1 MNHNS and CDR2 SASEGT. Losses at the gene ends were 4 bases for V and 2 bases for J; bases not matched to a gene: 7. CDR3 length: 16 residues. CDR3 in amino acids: CASSAYTGGGNQPQHF. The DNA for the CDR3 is TGTGCCAGCAGTGCCTACACAGGGGGGGGCAATCAGCCCCAGCATTTT.

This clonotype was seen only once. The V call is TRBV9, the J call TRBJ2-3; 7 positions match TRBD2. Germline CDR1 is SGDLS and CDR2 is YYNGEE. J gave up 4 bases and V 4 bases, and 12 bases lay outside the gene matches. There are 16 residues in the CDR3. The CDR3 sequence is CASSPSPGGSADTQYF. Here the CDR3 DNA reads TGTGCCAGCAGCCCCAGTCCAGGCGGGAGCGCAGATACGCAGTATTTT.

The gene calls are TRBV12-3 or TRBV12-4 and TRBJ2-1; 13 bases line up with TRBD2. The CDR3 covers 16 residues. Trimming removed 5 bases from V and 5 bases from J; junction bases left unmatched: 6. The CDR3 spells CASSGGTSGTNNEQFF. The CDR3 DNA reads TGTGCCAGCAGTGGGGGGACTAGCGGGACCAACAATGAGCAGTTCTTC.

The CDR3 DNA follows: TGTGCCAGCACCACGGACAAGCCCACCGGGGAGCTGTTTTTT. Translated, it gives CASTTDKPTGELFF. The chain uses TRBV28 and TRBJ2-2; the D gene is possibly TRBD1 (5 bases). Trimming removed 7 bases at V and 4 bases at J, with 13 bases between. The germline V gene encodes CDR1 MDHEN and CDR2 SYDVKM. This CDR3 spans 14 amino acids. The full variable domain, with the rest looked up from reference TRBV28 and TRBJ2-2, is DVKVTQSSRYLVKRTGEKVFLECVQDMDHENMFWYRQDPGLGLRLIYFSYDVKMKEKGDIPEGYSVSREKKERFSLILESASTNQTSMYLCASTTDKPTGELFFGEGSRLTVL.

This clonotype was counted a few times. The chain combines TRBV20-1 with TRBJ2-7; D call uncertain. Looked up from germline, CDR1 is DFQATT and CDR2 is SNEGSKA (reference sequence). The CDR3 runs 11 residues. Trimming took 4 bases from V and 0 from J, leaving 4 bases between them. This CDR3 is CSAISSYEQYF. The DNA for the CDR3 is TGCAGTGCTATAAGCTCCTACGAGCAGTACTTC.